A selection of T cell receptor beta chains follows, all from one sample in a study of cytomegalovirus exposure and HLA in healthy donors. Produced via immunoSEQ multiplex PCR; TCRdb's table is partial and in-frame only. The sample lists 150,000 to 200,000 clones; 80% to 85% were seen once. The sample comprised PBMCs. These receptors all stem from a woman aged 18-29 years in good health and CMV-seropositive. CDR3s include the opening cysteine and the closing phenylalanine or tryptophan. Each record gives: J gene, V gene, D gene, clone size, CDR3 DNA, CDR3 protein. A D gene is named only where the DNA matches it firmly. The listing skips clone size in some rows; elsewhere it reads once, few, many or a size class.

j_call: TRBJ2-3; v_call: TRBV30; d_call: .; clone_size: .; cdr3_nt: TGTGCCTGGACAGTTGCGGGGACAGATACGCAGTATTTT; cdr3_aa: CAWTVAGTDTQYF
j_call: TRBJ1-1; v_call: TRBV6-5; d_call: .; clone_size: once; cdr3_nt: TGTGCCAGCAGTGAAGGGAGCACTGAAGCTTTCTTT; cdr3_aa: CASSEGSTEAFF
j_call: TRBJ2-5; v_call: TRBV6-6; d_call: .; clone_size: .; cdr3_nt: TGTGCCAGCAGTTACTCCGGAGAGACCCAGTACTTC; cdr3_aa: CASSYSGETQYF
j_call: TRBJ2-2; v_call: TRBV7-2; d_call: .; clone_size: .; cdr3_nt: TGTGCCAGCAGCCTACAGTCCACCGGGGAGCTGTTTTTT; cdr3_aa: CASSLQSTGELFF
j_call: TRBJ1-1; v_call: TRBV5-1; d_call: .; clone_size: .; cdr3_nt: TGCGCCAGCAGCCGCACAAGGACGGAGGAGGTTGCTTTCTTT; cdr3_aa: CASSRTRTEEVAFF
j_call: TRBJ2-3; v_call: TRBV10-1; d_call: TRBD2; clone_size: .; cdr3_nt: TGCGCCAGCAGCGGGACTAGCGGCCGCACAGATACGCAGTATTTT; cdr3_aa: CASSGTSGRTDTQYF
j_call: TRBJ2-1; v_call: TRBV4-1; d_call: TRBD2; clone_size: .; cdr3_nt: TGCGCCAGCAGCCAAGGGACTAGCGACTCCTACAATGAGCAGTTCTTC; cdr3_aa: CASSQGTSDSYNEQFF
j_call: TRBJ2-2; v_call: TRBV5-1; d_call: .; clone_size: .; cdr3_nt: TGCGCCAGCAGCGGGGCGCGGGGGGAGCTGTTTTTT; cdr3_aa: CASSGARGELFF
j_call: TRBJ2-3; v_call: TRBV7-3; d_call: TRBD2; clone_size: .; cdr3_nt: TGTGCCAGCAGCTTATCCCTAGCGGGGGGCACAGATACGCAGTATTTT; cdr3_aa: CASSLSLAGGTDTQYF
j_call: TRBJ1-3; v_call: TRBV7-2; d_call: .; clone_size: .; cdr3_nt: TGTGCCAGCAGCTTAAACGGGGTTGGAAACACCATATATTTT; cdr3_aa: CASSLNGVGNTIYF
j_call: TRBJ1-3; v_call: TRBV19; d_call: .; clone_size: once; cdr3_nt: TGTGCCAGTAACCCCGAGGGAAGCTCTGGAAACACCATATATTTT; cdr3_aa: CASNPEGSSGNTIYF
j_call: TRBJ2-3; v_call: TRBV7-8; d_call: .; clone_size: .; cdr3_nt: TGTGCCAGCAGAGGGGGGGGCCAAACCACAGATACGCAGTATTTT; cdr3_aa: CASRGGGQTTDTQYF
j_call: TRBJ1-3; v_call: TRBV7-6; d_call: .; clone_size: .; cdr3_nt: TGTGCCAGCAGCCTAGGCGCGGGGGTCGGTGGAAACACCATATATTTT; cdr3_aa: CASSLGAGVGGNTIYF
j_call: TRBJ1-3; v_call: TRBV7-9; d_call: .; clone_size: once; cdr3_nt: TGTGCCAGCAGCTTAAATCGGCGGTCTGGAAACACCATATATTTT; cdr3_aa: CASSLNRRSGNTIYF
j_call: TRBJ2-2; v_call: TRBV27; d_call: TRBD2; clone_size: .; cdr3_nt: TGTGCCAGCAGTTTATCGATCGGACCCTCTTGGGGGGGGTACACCGGGGAGCTGTTTTTT; cdr3_aa: CASSLSIGPSWGGYTGELFF
j_call: TRBJ1-3; v_call: TRBV15; d_call: .; clone_size: few; cdr3_nt: TGTGCCACCAGCAGAGATCGGGCAGGGAGGTCTGGAAACACCATATATTTT; cdr3_aa: CATSRDRAGRSGNTIYF
j_call: TRBJ1-5; v_call: TRBV28; d_call: .; clone_size: once; cdr3_nt: TGTGCCAGCACGGGGGGGGGAGCGTTCCATCAGCCCCAGCATTTT; cdr3_aa: CASTGGGAFHQPQHF
j_call: TRBJ1-1; v_call: TRBV4-2; d_call: TRBD1; clone_size: .; cdr3_nt: TGTGCCAGCAGCCAAGGGCAGGGGGCGTTGAACACTGAAGCTTTCTTT; cdr3_aa: CASSQGQGALNTEAFF
j_call: TRBJ2-3; v_call: TRBV6-4; d_call: TRBD2; clone_size: .; cdr3_nt: TGTGCCAGCAGTGACGCGGGGGGCACAGATACGCAGTATTTT; cdr3_aa: CASSDAGGTDTQYF
j_call: TRBJ1-2; v_call: TRBV5-4; d_call: .; clone_size: .; cdr3_nt: TGTGCCAGCAGCCCCTACGGCGGGGGGGCCGAGAGCTACACCTTC; cdr3_aa: CASSPYGGGAESYTF
j_call: TRBJ1-4; v_call: TRBV7-2; d_call: TRBD1; clone_size: .; cdr3_nt: TGTGCCAGCAGCACGGGACAGGGGGCGATTGGTGAAAAACTGTTTTTT; cdr3_aa: CASSTGQGAIGEKLFF
j_call: TRBJ2-3; v_call: TRBV6-1; d_call: .; clone_size: .; cdr3_nt: TGTGCCAGCAGTGAAGCCGGGGGTCGGGCAGATACGCAGTATTTT; cdr3_aa: CASSEAGGRADTQYF
j_call: TRBJ2-7; v_call: TRBV27; d_call: TRBD1; clone_size: .; cdr3_nt: TGTGCCAGCAGTTCCCCGACAGGGATCAAGTACGAGCAGTACTTC; cdr3_aa: CASSSPTGIKYEQYF
j_call: TRBJ2-3; v_call: TRBV4-3; d_call: .; clone_size: .; cdr3_nt: TGCGCCAGCAGCACCGGAGATACGCAGTATTTT; cdr3_aa: CASSTGDTQYF
j_call: TRBJ1-3; v_call: TRBV28; d_call: .; clone_size: once; cdr3_nt: TGTGCCAGCAGTTTTCTCCCAGGGGCTGGAAACACCATATATTTT; cdr3_aa: CASSFLPGAGNTIYF